This TCR beta chain derives from a study of T cell changes during pregnancy in multiple sclerosis. Profiling relied on immunoSEQ multiplex PCR, and the TCRdb table lists in-frame clones only, not all of them. This sample has approximately 30,000 clones; around nine tenths occur once, and the top ten carry roughly 8%. Germline lookup yields CDR1 GTSNPN and CDR2 SVGIG (reference sequence). This CDR3 spans 12 amino acids. Trimming stripped 3 bases from V and 1 base from J, with 6 bases between. The sample here was CD8+ T cells from peripheral blood mononuclear cells, taken in the second trimester of pregnancy. This sequence was found in a female donor with multiple sclerosis, enrolled in a pregnancy study. J is TRBJ1-1 and V is TRBV30; D remains ambiguous. Written as DNA, the CDR3 is TGTGCCTGGAGAGCCGAGAACACTGAAGCTTTCTTT. This sequence encodes CAWRAENTEAFF.